The rows below give T cell receptor beta chains drawn from one sample of a study of cytomegalovirus exposure and HLA in healthy donors. The data were produced by immunoSEQ multiplex PCR, yet TCRdb's version contains in-frame clones alone and is incomplete. The repertoire has 150,000 or so clones, approximately 94% of them found once; the top ten carry less than 2%. Sequencing used PBMCs. All receptors derive from a man between 18 and 29 years old in good health and CMV-seropositive. CDR3s leave out the opening cysteine and the closing phenylalanine or tryptophan.

TRBJ2-7 TRBV5-1 ASSTRGGNDEQY
TRBJ1-5 TRBV19 ASSIEAQPQH
TRBJ1-5 TRBV4-2 ASSQGGTGGADQPQH
TRBJ1-1 TRBV25-1 ASSAGAFGEAF
TRBJ1-2 TRBV30 AWLGGIYGYT
TRBJ2-2 TRBV28 ASSRDRANTGELF
TRBJ2-7 TRBV7-9 ASSFGRGSYEQY
TRBJ2-7 TRBV9 ASSPRGSLAGSEQY
TRBJ1-1 TRBV18 ASSLTRGQGTEAF
TRBJ2-1 TRBV5-4 ASSTRNNEQF
TRBJ2-7 TRBV28 ASSFRDRAFYEQY
TRBJ2-1 TRBV28 ASSLPLALYNEQF
TRBJ2-1 TRBV20-1 SVRGALEQF
TRBJ1-2 TRBV29-1 SVGQNYGYT
TRBJ2-3 TRBV29-1 SGTSGTDTQY
TRBJ2-2 TRBV5-1 ASSPHGSGSDTGELF
TRBJ1-1 TRBV7-2 ASSLQGGTEAF
TRBJ1-2 TRBV13 ASSPGTSNYGYT
TRBJ2-7 TRBV28 ASSFSPTSSYEQY
TRBJ2-7 TRBV5-1 ASSQRDRDYEQY
TRBJ2-3 TRBV27 ASSSLLAGVPGDTQY
TRBJ2-2 TRBV28 ASTLGRGWNTGELF
TRBJ2-7 TRBV5-8 ASSLRGQVNEQY
TRBJ2-5 TRBV6-6 ASRLLANKETQY
TRBJ1-1 TRBV2 ASPGTGREAF
TRBJ2-2 TRBV19 ASSITGNTGELF
TRBJ2-7 TRBV5-1 ASSTGTAYEQY
TRBJ2-7 TRBV6-4 ASSPYWTGRSEQY
TRBJ2-7 TRBV5-1 ASSLGQGALYEQY
TRBJ2-5 TRBV2 ASIGRDLAGAQETQY
TRBJ2-7 TRBV19 ASSRTSGGPSSYEQY
TRBJ1-1 TRBV11-3 ASSLGEGGMNTEAF
TRBJ2-2 TRBV2 ASLLAGNTGELF
TRBJ2-1 TRBV2 ASGREGLDEQF
TRBJ1-1 TRBV28 ASSLTGNTEAF
TRBJ2-2 TRBV5-4 ASSSNPRLAGHGTGELF
TRBJ2-2 TRBV10-3 AISELPGLASVGTGELF